This T cell receptor (beta chain) is from a study of shared clonotypes between healthy human individuals. Libraries were prepared by immunoSEQ multiplex PCR; TCRdb keeps only in-frame clonotypes and omits some of them. The table shows 2,500,000 or so clones, with 93% occurring only once. The TCR comes from a man between 18 and 35 years old in good health. Some clones in this sample may be carry-over from other donors' samples. Sequencing was performed on naive CD4+ T cells from PBMCs. Sample subset: CD45RA+ positively selected.

The CDR3 DNA follows: TGCGCCAGCACCCGAACTGCGGGAGTTCTAGAGACCCAGTACTTC. Translating gives CASTRTAGVLETQYF. The chain recombines TRBV4-1 with TRBJ2-5; 7 bases line up with TRBD2. Per germline, CDR1 MGHRA and CDR2 YSYEKL. The CDR3 has 15 residues. Trimming cost V 7 bases and J 4 bases; bases outside gene matches: 12.